Presented here are 24 T cell receptor beta chains from one specimen sequenced in a study of blood T cell repertoires in COVID-19. Some clones are missing from TCRdb's copy, which holds only in-frame ones; the method was immunoSEQ multiplex PCR. The sample holds hundreds of thousands of clones, approximately 80% seen once. The specimen was peripheral blood. The receptor source for this set is a man aged 40-49 years with acute or convalescent COVID-19.

V and J are TRBV4-2 and TRBJ1-6, with D possibly matching TRBD1 (5 bases). The germline gives CDR1 LGHNA, CDR2 YNFKEQ. V dropped 1 base and J dropped 7 bases, with 11 bases sitting between them. The length of the CDR3 is 15 residues. In DNA form, the CDR3 reads TGTGCCAGCAGCCAAGTCAGGGCAGACAATTCACCCCTCCACTTT. Translation: CASSQVRADNSPLHF.

This chain uses TRBV21-1 with TRBJ2-7; the table's D call of TRBD2 was not tested on the DNA. TRBV21-1 is designated a pseudogene. The CDR3 is 16 residues long. CDR3 bases: TGTGCCAGCAGCGAAGGGGAGGGACTAGTCTCCTACGAGCAGTACTTC. Translated, it gives CASSEGEGLVSYEQYF.

V is TRBV28 and J is TRBJ1-4, with 7 bases identical to TRBD1. With 6 bases clipped from V and 5 bases from J, the junction kept 12 bases outside the gene matches. Germline V lookup: CDR1 MDHEN, CDR2 SYDVKM. There are 16 residues in the CDR3. CDR3 sequence: CASSSSSGTVNEKLFF. CDR3 in DNA: TGTGCCAGCAGCTCCTCATCAGGGACAGTGAATGAAAAACTGTTTTTT.

This chain uses TRBV19 with TRBJ2-3, with D unresolved. Deletions cut 3 bases from V and 4 bases from J, with 11 bases between. From germline, CDR1 is LNHDA and CDR2 SQIVND (reference sequence). The CDR3 runs 14 residues. The DNA for the CDR3 is TGTGCCAGTAGTATCCGGCTAGAGGCAGATACGCAGTATTTT. Encoded protein: CASSIRLEADTQYF.

The rearrangement uses TRBV12-3 or TRBV12-4 and TRBJ1-1, with TRBD1 as a possible D gene (6 bases). This CDR3 contains 13 residues. V lost 1 base and J 10 bases, leaving 13 bases between the germline ends. CDR3 DNA: TGTGCCAGCAGTTTAGGGGGACAACTGGGAGCTTTCTTT. Its translation is CASSLGGQLGAFF.

The chain joins TRBV5-8 to TRBJ1-5, with unresolved D. The CDR3 has 15 amino acids. The germline V gene encodes CDR1 SGHTS and CDR2 YDEGEE. Between the trimmed V and J ends, which lost 1 base and 6 bases, there was a span of 14 bases. CDR3 sequence (DNA): TGTGCCAGCAGCTTGATCCGGGGTGCACTTCAGCCCCAGCATTTT. Translating it yields CASSLIRGALQPQHF.

The gene calls are TRBV4-3 and TRBJ2-1; 7 bases map to TRBD2. Germline V CDR1 and CDR2: LGHNA, YSLEER. Trimming took 4 bases from V and 4 from J; bases not matched to a gene: 10. The CDR3 spans 16 residues. The CDR3 sequence is CASSPQGLAEYNEQFF. For the CDR3, the DNA is TGCGCCAGCAGCCCCCAAGGGCTAGCGGAGTACAATGAGCAGTTCTTC.

This clone was counted between two and nine times. V gene TRBV7-3 combines with J gene TRBJ2-5, with TRBD2 matching over 13 bases. CDR1 SGHTA and CDR2 FQGTGA come from the germline V gene. Trimming cost V 0 bases and J 3 bases; bases outside gene matches: 1. The CDR3 runs to 16 residues. The CDR3 loop is CASSLTGLAGEETQYF. CDR3 DNA sequence: TGTGCCAGCAGCTTAACCGGACTAGCGGGAGAAGAGACCCAGTACTTC.

The CDR3 here is CASSQHGQGSGNTIYF. Here the CDR3 DNA reads TGTGCCAGCAGCCAACACGGGCAGGGGTCTGGAAACACCATATATTTT. This chain uses TRBV14 with TRBJ1-3, with D tentatively TRBD1 (6 bases). The V gene's germline CDR1 is SGHDN and CDR2 FVKESK. This CDR3 spans 16 amino acids. V was trimmed by 2 bases and J by 1 base, leaving 12 bases between them.

The V call is TRBV3-1 (or the pseudogene TRBV3-2), the J call TRBJ1-1; 7 positions agree with TRBD1. The CDR3 totals 16 residues. Per the germline V gene, CDR1 is LGHDT and CDR2 is YNNKEL (reference sequence). With 2 bases clipped from V and 3 bases from J, the junction kept 9 bases outside the gene matches. In DNA, the CDR3 is TGTGCCAGCAGCCAACCCCGGACAGGCGGGGACACTGAAGCTTTCTTT. It is translated as CASSQPRTGGDTEAFF.

The genes are TRBV18 and TRBJ2-5, with 8 positions matching TRBD1. The V segment lost 2 bases and the J segment 1 base; nucleotides outside the gene matches: 0. The V gene's germline CDR1 is KGHSH and CDR2 LQKENI. The CDR3 covers 14 residues. The DNA for the CDR3 is TGTGCCAGCTCACCAGGGACAGGCCAAGAGACCCAGTACTTC. Encoded protein: CASSPGTGQETQYF.

The chain joins TRBV11-2 to TRBJ2-7, with TRBD2 matching over 10 bases. V lost 1 base to trimming and J lost 0 bases; unmatched junction nucleotides: 6. This CDR3 has 17 residues. The germline CDR1 and CDR2 sequences are SGHAT and FQNNGV. CDR3 loop: CASSLGFTSGDSYEQYF. DNA of the CDR3: TGTGCCAGCAGCTTAGGTTTCACTAGCGGGGACTCCTACGAGCAGTACTTC. Full variable domain (missing parts from reference TRBV11-2 and TRBJ2-7): EAGVAQSPRYKIIEKRQSVAFWCNPISGHATLYWYQQILGQGPKLLIQFQNNGVVDDSQLPKDRFSAERLKGVDSTLKIQPAKLEDSAVYLCASSLGFTSGDSYEQYFGPGTRLTVT.

The chain combines TRBV3-1 (or the pseudogene TRBV3-2) with TRBJ2-5; 11 bases match TRBD2. The CDR3 covers 16 residues. In germline, CDR1 is LGHDT, CDR2 YNNKEL (reference sequence). After removal of 0 bases from V and 4 bases from J, the junction contained 4 bases not matched to a gene. CDR3 in amino acids: CASSQEYLAGGETQYF. The CDR3 DNA follows: TGTGCCAGCAGCCAAGAATATCTAGCGGGAGGAGAGACCCAGTACTTC.

The rearrangement links TRBV6-5 to TRBJ2-1; TRBD2 agrees at 7 bases. The CDR3 has 14 residues. Trimming took 6 bases from V and 7 from J; bases not matched to a gene: 9. Germline loops: CDR1 MNHEY, CDR2 SVGAGI. The CDR3: CASSSGLVGNEQFF. Written as DNA, the CDR3 is TGTGCCAGCAGCTCTGGACTAGTTGGTAATGAGCAGTTCTTC.

This clone was found a few times. V usage is TRBV19 and J usage is TRBJ2-7; 7 nucleotides match TRBD1. The CDR3 has 16 amino acids. V gave up 4 bases and J gave up 2 bases; unmatched junction bases: 11. Germline V lookup: CDR1 LNHDA, CDR2 SQIVND (reference sequence). The CDR3 is CASSTRGTATPYEQYF. The CDR3 bases are TGTGCCAGTAGTACCCGTGGGACAGCTACTCCCTACGAGCAGTACTTC.

This rearrangement joins TRBV4-3 to TRBJ2-7; 9 bases fit TRBD2. With 0 bases clipped from V and 3 bases from J, the junction kept 6 bases outside the gene matches. Germline lookup yields CDR1 LGHNA and CDR2 YSLEER. The CDR3 consists of 16 residues. The CDR3 nucleotides read TGCGCCAGCAGCCAAGATCGGGCGGGAGGGAACTACGAGCAGTACTTC. This translates into CASSQDRAGGNYEQYF.

This rearrangement joins TRBV3-1 (or the pseudogene TRBV3-2) to TRBJ2-7, with D possibly being TRBD2 (6 bases). The CDR3 spans 14 residues. V was clipped by 1 base and J by 6 bases, with 13 bases between them. Looked up from germline, CDR1 is LGHDT and CDR2 is YNNKEL (reference sequence). The CDR3: CASSQVALGGEQYF. For the CDR3, the DNA is TGTGCCAGCAGCCAAGTGGCCCTGGGGGGCGAGCAGTACTTC.

The chain links TRBV5-6 to TRBJ2-7, with D hard to call. CDR3 length: 14 amino acids. Trimming took off 4 bases at V and 0 bases at J, with 11 bases between the two ends. Germline V CDR1 and CDR2: SGHDT, YYEEEE. The CDR3 loop reads CASSAPVVSYEQYF. In nucleotides, the CDR3 is TGTGCCAGCAGCGCGCCGGTAGTCTCCTACGAGCAGTACTTC.

The chain combines TRBV7-2 with TRBJ2-1; 11 nucleotides align to TRBD2. Germline loops: CDR1 SGHTA, CDR2 FQGNSA. The CDR3 is 14 residues long. Trimming cost V 5 bases and J 8 bases; bases outside gene matches: 5. CDR3 protein: CASSPGLAADEQFF. CDR3 nucleotides: TGTGCCAGCAGCCCGGGACTAGCGGCCGATGAGCAGTTCTTC. The full variable domain, rest sourced from reference TRBV7-2 and TRBJ2-1, is GAGVSQSPSNKVTEKGKDVELRCDPISGHTALYWYRQSLGQGLEFLIYFQGNSAPDKSGLPSDRFSAERTGGSVSTLTIQRTQQEDSAVYLCASSPGLAADEQFFGPGTRLTVL.

The chain joins TRBV5-1 to TRBJ1-1; D unresolved. The CDR3 covers 14 residues. Germline-derived CDR1 and CDR2 are SGHRS and YFSETQ. Trimming pared 1 base from V and 4 bases from J, leaving 11 bases between. The CDR3: CASSLFRTGTEAFF. The CDR3 bases are TGCGCCAGCAGCTTGTTCCGTACGGGCACTGAAGCTTTCTTT.

The J gene is TRBJ1-1, the V gene TRBV5-1, with D possibly matching TRBD1 (5 bases). Germline V lookup: CDR1 SGHRS, CDR2 YFSETQ. This CDR3 has 14 amino acids. Trimming removed 1 base at V and 1 base at J, with 8 bases between. The CDR3 sequence is CASSLQGSNTEAFF. CDR3 coding DNA: TGCGCCAGCAGCTTGCAGGGATCGAACACTGAAGCTTTCTTT.

This clone appeared once. CDR3 coding DNA: TGTGCCAGCCAACAGGGGGACAATCAGCCCCAGCATTTT. This codes for CASQQGDNQPQHF. The gene calls are TRBV7-9 and TRBJ1-5; 8 positions agree with TRBD1. Germline lookup yields CDR1 SEHNR and CDR2 FQNEAQ (reference sequence). The CDR3 is 13 residues long. V lost 8 bases and J lost 3; bases outside the gene matches: 3.

The genes are TRBV5-1 and TRBJ2-5; TRBD2 agrees at 7 bases. V lost 7 bases, J lost 5 bases, and 8 bases stayed unmatched. CDR3 length: 13 residues. CDR1 is SGHRS and CDR2 is YFSETQ in the germline V gene. CDR3 DNA sequence: TGCGCCAGCTCCGCGGGAGTGCAGGAGACCCAGTACTTC. This gives the protein CASSAGVQETQYF.

The chain carries TRBV6-2 or TRBV6-3 and TRBJ2-1; 13 nucleotides line up with TRBD2. The V and J ends lost 0 bases and 2 bases, in that order; junction bases with no gene match: 13. The CDR3 sequence is 21 residues long. Per the germline V gene, CDR1 is MNHEY and CDR2 is SVGEGT. CDR3 coding DNA: TGTGCCAGCAGTTACTCCCTGGGACTAGCGGGACCCGGCCCCACCTACAATGAGCAGTTCTTC. Its protein is CASSYSLGLAGPGPTYNEQFF.